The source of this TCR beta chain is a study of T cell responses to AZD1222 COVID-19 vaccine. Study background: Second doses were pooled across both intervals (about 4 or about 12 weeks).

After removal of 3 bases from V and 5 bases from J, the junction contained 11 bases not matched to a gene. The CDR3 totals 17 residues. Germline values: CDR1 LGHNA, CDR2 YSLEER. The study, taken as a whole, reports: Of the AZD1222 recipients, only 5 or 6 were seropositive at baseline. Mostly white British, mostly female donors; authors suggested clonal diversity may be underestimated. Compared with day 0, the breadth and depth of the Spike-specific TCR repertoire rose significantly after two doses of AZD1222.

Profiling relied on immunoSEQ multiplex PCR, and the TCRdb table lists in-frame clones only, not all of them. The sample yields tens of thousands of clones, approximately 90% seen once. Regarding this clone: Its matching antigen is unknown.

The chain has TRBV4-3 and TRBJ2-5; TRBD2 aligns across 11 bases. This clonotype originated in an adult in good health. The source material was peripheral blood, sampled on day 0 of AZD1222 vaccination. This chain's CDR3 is CASSQGVAGGPTETQYF. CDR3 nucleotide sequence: TGCGCCAGCAGCCAGGGGGTAGCGGGGGGGCCTACGGAGACCCAGTACTTC.